The clone carrying this T cell receptor beta chain was found once. The sample originates from a study of OX40 agonist ivuxolimab in advanced cancers. About the research overall: Patients got intravenous ivuxolimab at 0.01 to 10 mg/kg every 2 weeks.

TCRdb keeps only in-frame clones here, not all; method: immunoSEQ multiplex PCR. The data hold 70,000 to 100,000 clones, with 70% to 90% observed a single time. This receptor was identified in an adult with an advanced solid tumor such as melanoma, head and neck, liver or kidney cancer. Sample: CD4+ or CD8+ T cells sorted from blood, taken in a trial of the OX40 agonist ivuxolimab.

CDR3 protein: CASSLGAGGANIQYF. CDR3 nucleotide sequence: TGTGCCAGCAGTTTAGGGGCAGGGGGCGCGAACATTCAGTACTTC. This chain joins TRBV27 and TRBJ2-4, with TRBD1 matching 8 bases. V dropped 2 bases and J dropped 7; count of bases not matched to a gene: 7. CDR1 and CDR2 (germline): MNHEY, SMNVEV (reference sequence). This CDR3 contains 15 residues.